This T cell receptor (beta chain) appears in the sequencing data of a study of beta chain features in type 1 diabetes. Study-level results: Within each of all four CD4+ subsets, Type 1 diabetes patients had TCRB CDR3s that were moderately but significantly shorter. Comparison showed that naive, central memory and Treg TCRB repertoires appeared more similar among patients than among healthy donors.

The CDR3 loop spans 13 amino acids. J was trimmed by 6 bases and V by 5 bases; bases with no gene match: 1. Looked up from germline, CDR1 is MNHNS and CDR2 is SASEGT. Note on this clone: What it recognizes is unknown.

Expressed TCRB transcripts were sequenced, since all the RNA that had been isolated was reverse transcribed. Here immunoSEQ multiplex PCR was the method, and the copy in TCRdb shows in-frame clones only, minus some. The profile shows more than 250,000 clones, over 14% of them singletons. Sequencing input: naive CD4+ T cells from blood. The genes are TRBV6-1 and TRBJ2-2; 9 bases are a match to TRBD1. The TCR originated in a young man with type 1 diabetes. The CDR3 here is CASSRTGAGELFF. CDR3 bases: TGTGCCAGCAGTAGGACAGGGGCCGGGGAGCTGTTTTTT.